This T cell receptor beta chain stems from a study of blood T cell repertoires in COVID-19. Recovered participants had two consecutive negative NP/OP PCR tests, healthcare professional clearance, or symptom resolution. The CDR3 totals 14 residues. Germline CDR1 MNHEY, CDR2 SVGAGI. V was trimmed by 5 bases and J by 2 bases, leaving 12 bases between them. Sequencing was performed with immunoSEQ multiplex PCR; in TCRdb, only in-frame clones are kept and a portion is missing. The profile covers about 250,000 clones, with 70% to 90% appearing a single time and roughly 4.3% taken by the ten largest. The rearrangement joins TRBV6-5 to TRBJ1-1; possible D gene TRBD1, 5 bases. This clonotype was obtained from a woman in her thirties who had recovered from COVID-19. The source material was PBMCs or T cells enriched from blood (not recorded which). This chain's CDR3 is CASSPLQGNTEAFF. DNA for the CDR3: TGTGCCAGCAGTCCTCTCCAGGGAAACACTGAAGCTTTCTTT.